The 12 T cell receptor beta chains given below trace back to one sample, sequenced in a study of CD8 T cells in ankylosing spondylitis. TCRdb reprocessed the 5' RACE reads with MiXCR, giving one entry per CDR3 protein. Of about 39,000 distinct CDR3 sequences listed, about 9.4% are singletons. Sequencing was carried out using blood, either unsorted or a sorted T cell fraction (not recorded which). All receptors come from a male donor with ankylosing spondylitis or in good health (not recorded which).

At least ten counts were recorded for this clonotype. The V and J genes are TRBV5-1 and TRBJ2-3; possible D gene TRBD2, 5 bases. This CDR3 has 14 residues. V was clipped by 4 bases and J by 6 bases, with 15 bases between them. The V gene's germline CDR1 is SGHRS and CDR2 YFSETQ. CDR3 region: CASSTDSRGDTQYF. The CDR3 nucleotides are TGCGCCAGCAGCACGGACTCGAGAGGCGATACGCAGTATTTT.

This clonotype was seen many times. The V gene is TRBV20-1, the J gene TRBJ2-2; no definite D call. The V end lost 3 bases, the J end lost 1 base, and 9 bases lay between the germline ends. The CDR3 runs to 14 residues. Germline V gene lookup returns CDR1 DFQATT and CDR2 SNEGSKA (reference sequence). CDR3 nucleotide sequence: TGCAGTGCTAGTTCTCTAGAGAACACCGGGGAGCTGTTTTTT. Protein sequence: CSASSLENTGELFF.

Many counts were recorded for this clonotype. This chain uses TRBV5-6 with TRBJ2-7, with no clear D. The CDR3 loop spans 12 amino acids. Trimming shortened V by 5 bases and J by 7 bases, and 13 bases separated the two germline ends. The germline V gene encodes CDR1 SGHDT and CDR2 YYEEEE. The CDR3 loop is CASSTGLPEQYF. The DNA for the CDR3 is TGTGCCAGCAGTACCGGGCTACCTGAGCAGTACTTC. Full variable domain (outside the CDR3, taken from reference TRBV5-6 and TRBJ2-7): DAGVTQSPTHLIKTRGQQVTLRCSPKSGHDTVSWYQQALGQGPQFIFQYYEEEERQRGNFPDRFSGHQFPNYSSELNVNALLLGDSALYLCASSTGLPEQYFGPGTRLTVT.

The chain uses TRBV10-3 and TRBJ1-2; weak D call: TRBD1 (6 bases). V lost 5 bases and J lost 3, with 13 bases in between. The CDR3 totals 14 residues. Germline CDR1 reads ENHRY; CDR2 reads SYGVKD. CDR3 amino acids: CAISRRDTDYGYTF. The CDR3 coding sequence is TGTGCCATCAGTCGCCGGGACACAGACTATGGCTACACCTTC.

The sample holds many counts of this clonotype. The chain is built from TRBV6-1 and TRBJ2-3; 7 nucleotides match TRBD2. V gave up 6 bases and J gave up 3 bases; unmatched junction bases: 3. The germline V gene has CDR1 MNHNS and CDR2 SASEGT. This CDR3 has 13 amino acids. The CDR3 DNA is TGTGCCAGCAGCCGGACTAGAACAGATACGCAGTATTTT. Translating gives CASSRTRTDTQYF.

The rearrangement joins TRBV7-6 to TRBJ2-7, with D perhaps matching TRBD1 (6 bases). Germline V CDR1 and CDR2: SGHVS, FNYEAQ. Deletions cut 4 bases from V and 11 bases from J, with 18 bases between. This CDR3 is 13 amino acids long. The CDR3 sequence is CASSSSFEGGKYF. CDR3 sequence (DNA): TGTGCCAGCAGCTCCTCCTTTGAAGGGGGAAAGTACTTC.

The sample holds many counts of this clonotype. The chain recombines TRBV3-1 with TRBJ2-3; 9 nucleotides agree with TRBD1. The junction had 16 bases not matched to a gene; V was cut back by 4 bases and J by 2 bases. The CDR3 runs to 19 residues. CDR1 is LGHDT and CDR2 is YNNKEL in the germline V gene (reference sequence). DNA for the CDR3: TGTGCCAGCAGCCCTCCGGGGACAGGGAAGATAATAGTCACAGATACGCAGTATTTT. Translated: CASSPPGTGKIIVTDTQYF.

This clonotype was detected many times. The chain links TRBV3-1 to TRBJ2-3; TRBD2 might be the D (6 bases). The ends were cut back, 1 base at V and 5 bases at J, with 13 bases in the middle. This CDR3 is built from 15 residues. Germline V gene lookup returns CDR1 LGHDT and CDR2 YNNKEL (reference sequence). Written as DNA, the CDR3 is TGTGCCAGCAGCCAAGGAATCGGGAGTGGAGATACGCAGTATTTT. It translates to CASSQGIGSGDTQYF.

This clonotype is labeled as medium-sized (0.01 to 0.1%). V and J are TRBV7-3 and TRBJ2-1; D ambiguous. Looked up from germline, CDR1 is SGHTA and CDR2 is FQGTGA. V gave up 5 bases and J gave up 6 bases, with 11 bases separating them. This CDR3 region has 13 residues. The chain's CDR3 is CASSIGLGNEQFF. CDR3 DNA sequence: TGTGCCAGCAGCATTGGTCTCGGCAATGAGCAGTTCTTC.

In this sample, this clonotype turned up many times. This sequence joins TRBV7-2 and TRBJ2-1, with TRBD2 matching over 11 bases. Germline-derived CDR1 and CDR2 are SGHTA and FQGNSA. V dropped 3 bases and J dropped 6; count of bases not matched to a gene: 4. The CDR3 is 15 residues long. In DNA, the CDR3 is TGTGCCAGCAGCTTTTCTAGCGGGGGGACCAATGAGCAGTTCTTC. Translated, it gives CASSFSSGGTNEQFF.

This clonotype has a count of ten or more. J is TRBJ2-7 and V is TRBV5-1, with 12 positions matching TRBD2. In germline, CDR1 is SGHRS, CDR2 YFSETQ. The CDR3 consists of 15 residues. Trimming cost V 0 bases and J 2 bases; bases outside gene matches: 0. The DNA of the CDR3 is TGCGCCAGCAGCTTGGGACTAGCGGGAGCCTACGAGCAGTACTTC. Protein sequence: CASSLGLAGAYEQYF.

This clonotype was seen a few times. The chain has TRBV28 and TRBJ2-2; no definite D call. This CDR3 comprises 13 residues. V was cut by 11 bases and J by 3 bases, with 13 bases left in between. Germline values: CDR1 MDHEN, CDR2 SYDVKM. The DNA of the CDR3 is TGTGCCGGGCGACGAGTTGACACCGGGGAGCTGTTTTTT. The encoded protein is CAGRRVDTGELFF.